Below, 21 T cell receptor beta chains from the same sample are listed, as sequenced in a study of CXCR3-negative and CXCR3-positive naive CD8 T cells. Through 5' RACE with UMI labels, the TRB cDNA libraries were prepared. Following a re-call of the 5' RACE reads, TCRdb has one entry per CDR3 protein and lacks DNA. The listing contains 100,000 to 150,000 distinct CDR3 sequences. Sequencing was carried out using naive CXCR3- CD8+ T cells from blood. Subset indicated: CD45RO-CCR7+CD27+CD95- naive CD8+ T cells lacking CXCR3 (TNR3-). These TCRs come from a human donor in good health. Some clones in this sample may be carry-over from other donors' samples.

V is TRBV12-3 or TRBV12-4 and J is TRBJ2-7; TCRdb proposes TRBD1, but this gene call is untestable without DNA. The CDR3 consists of 14 residues. This CDR3 is CASTLGQGVIEQYF.

The chain links TRBV6-5 to TRBJ2-1; TCRdb picks TRBD2, but there is no DNA to check that call. The CDR3 is 17 residues long. CDR1 MNHEY and CDR2 SVGAGI come from the germline V gene. The CDR3 sequence: CASSRIQLAVFNDEQFF.

The V call is TRBV5-1, the J call TRBJ2-3; lacking DNA, the TRBD2 call made by TCRdb goes unchecked. Germline CDR1 reads SGHRS; CDR2 reads YFSETQ. This CDR3 is 12 amino acids long. The CDR3: CASSLGANTQYF.

The genes are TRBV2 and TRBJ2-1; the TCRdb D gene call, TRBD1, has no DNA to confirm it. Germline loops: CDR1 SNHLY, CDR2 FYNNEI. The CDR3 consists of 14 residues. The CDR3 here is CASSPQGTNNEQFF.

The rearrangement uses TRBV20-1 and TRBJ1-1. The CDR3 has 12 amino acids. Per the germline V gene, CDR1 is DFQATT and CDR2 is SNEGSKA (reference sequence). CDR3 loop: CSAPLGVTEAFF.

The V gene is TRBV28, the J gene TRBJ1-2; TCRdb calls TRBD1, which cannot be checked without DNA. The germline V gene encodes CDR1 MDHEN and CDR2 SYDVKM. The CDR3 is made up of 13 amino acids. This chain's CDR3 is CASTLTGDYGYTF.

The CDR3 reads CSVEDHPSGGWNTQYF. The chain carries TRBV29-1 and TRBJ2-3; TCRdb's D call, TRBD2, is unchecked because there is no DNA. The CDR3 is made up of 16 amino acids. Germline V gene data show CDR1 as SQVTM and CDR2 as ANQGSEA.

The chain has TRBV5-4 and TRBJ2-1; the D call from TCRdb, TRBD2, cannot be confirmed without DNA. Germline CDR1 is SGHNT and CDR2 is YYREEE (reference sequence). The CDR3 consists of 14 residues. The chain's CDR3 is CASSSTTSYDEQFF.

This chain links TRBV15 with TRBJ1-4; TCRdb selects TRBD1, and the lack of DNA leaves this call unchecked. CDR1 and CDR2 (germline): LNHNV, YYDKDF (reference sequence). The CDR3 runs 15 residues. The CDR3 region is CATSPRTGFGEKLFF.

This chain uses TRBV20-1 with TRBJ2-3; lacking DNA, the TRBD1 call made by TCRdb goes unchecked. CDR1 is DFQATT and CDR2 is SNEGSKA in the germline V gene (reference sequence). This CDR3 is 16 amino acids long. The CDR3 loop is CSARDPTIPLPDTQYF.

The genes are TRBV5-5 and TRBJ2-2. The CDR3 covers 16 residues. The germline CDR1 and CDR2 sequences are SGHKS and YYEKEE (reference sequence). The CDR3: CASSLSWLGASGELFF.

The chain couples TRBV7-9 to TRBJ2-1. Germline-derived CDR1 and CDR2 are SEHNR and FQNEAQ (reference sequence). The CDR3 sequence is 11 residues long. CDR3 region: CASSHGSEQFF.

The chain has TRBV20-1 and TRBJ1-2. Germline CDR1 and CDR2: DFQATT and SNEGSKA (reference sequence). This CDR3 region has 16 residues. The CDR3: CSARDVNGETNYGYTF.

The chain employs TRBV23-1 and TRBJ2-5; TCRdb's D call, TRBD1, is unchecked because there is no DNA. TRBV23-1 is placed among ORFs of uncertain function. This CDR3 has 15 amino acids. The CDR3 protein is CASSQRGFPQETQYF.

This chain connects TRBV7-2 to TRBJ2-3; absent DNA, TCRdb's TRBD1 call cannot be checked. This CDR3 has 18 amino acids. Germline V lookup: CDR1 SGHTA, CDR2 FQGNSA. The CDR3 reads CASSLYFLGTSTTDTQYF.

This chain links TRBV7-3 with TRBJ2-1; there is no DNA to check the TCRdb D call of TRBD1. Looked up from germline, CDR1 is SGHTA and CDR2 is FQGTGA. There are 16 residues in the CDR3. The CDR3 sequence: CASSLLTRGRMGEQFF.

This chain links TRBV24-1 with TRBJ2-3. CDR1 KGHDR and CDR2 SFDVKD come from the germline V gene. This CDR3 comprises 13 residues. This CDR3 is CATSEEQQDTQYF.

This chain joins TRBV6-6 and TRBJ2-5; TCRdb indicates TRBD1, and absent DNA this call remains unverified. This CDR3 contains 15 residues. Germline V gives CDR1 MNHNY, CDR2 SVGAGI (reference sequence). The CDR3 region is CASSYGRRLGETQYF.

The chain has TRBV29-1 and TRBJ1-1; no DNA is available, so the TRBD1 call from TCRdb remains unchecked. This CDR3 spans 11 amino acids. CDR1 SQVTM and CDR2 ANQGSEA come from the germline V gene. CDR3 loop: CSVGGRVEAFF.

V is TRBV12-3 or TRBV12-4 and J is TRBJ2-3. The CDR3 runs 17 residues. CDR3 sequence: CASSLGSNVITTDTQYF.

The chain links TRBV5-1 to TRBJ2-2; TCRdb picks TRBD1, but there is no DNA to check that call. CDR1 and CDR2 (germline): SGHRS, YFSETQ. The CDR3 loop spans 13 amino acids. The CDR3: CASNQGATGELFF.